The T cell receptor beta chain under discussion was sequenced for a study of cytomegalovirus exposure and HLA in healthy donors. General observations from the study: Later analysis suggested links between common viral pathogens and several top significant clusters. Information on immune exposure was restricted to one variable (CMV serostatus).

Turning to this clone: What it binds is unknown.

Researchers ran the PCR with 60 Vbeta and 13 Jbeta primers. The repertoire was sequenced with immunoSEQ multiplex PCR; TCRdb's copy has only in-frame clones and lacks some. The sample holds more than 110,000 clones, around a tenth seen once. The V end was cut by 7 bases, the J end by 0 bases, with 15 bases between. CDR3 length: 15 residues. The V gene's germline CDR1 is LNHDA and CDR2 SQIVND (reference sequence). The chain has TRBV19 and TRBJ1-2; no firm D call. This clonotype was sampled from a man in his fifties in good health and CMV-seronegative. The sample comprised PBMCs. For the CDR3, the DNA is TGTGCCAGTACGCGGAGTACCACAACTAACTATGGCTACACCTTC. Residues: CASTRSTTTNYGYTF.